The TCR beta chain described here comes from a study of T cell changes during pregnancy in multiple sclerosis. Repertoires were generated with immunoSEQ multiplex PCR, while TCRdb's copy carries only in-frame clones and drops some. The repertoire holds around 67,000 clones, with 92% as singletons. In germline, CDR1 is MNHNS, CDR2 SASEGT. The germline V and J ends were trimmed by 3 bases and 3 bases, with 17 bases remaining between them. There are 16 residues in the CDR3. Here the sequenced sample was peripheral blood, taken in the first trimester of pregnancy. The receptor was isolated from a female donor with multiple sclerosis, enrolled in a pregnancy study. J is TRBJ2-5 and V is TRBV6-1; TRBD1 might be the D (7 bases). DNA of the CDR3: TGTGCCAGCAGTGAGCAGGGGGTGATAGCGGAAGAGACCCAGTACTTC. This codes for CASSEQGVIAEETQYF.